This T cell receptor beta chain was captured by sequencing in a study of T cell clusters in autoimmune cytopenias. For this clonotype: Its specificity is not known.

One tube held mixed TRB-A and TRB-B primer pools for touch-down PCR. TCRdb reprocessed the multiplex PCR reads and keeps a single row for each CDR3 protein, giving no DNA. This sample's clone table lists about 3,500 distinct CDR3 sequences. CDR3 size: 16 residues. CDR1 is DFQATT and CDR2 is SNEGSKA in the germline V gene (reference sequence). TRB was amplified from about 270 ng of peripheral blood genomic DNA per sample. Study results and limitations: Exclusive TRB clusters were around 2.9-fold more numerous in healthy donors than in active autoimmune hepatitis. No experiment has yet validated the function of the T cell clusters defined in silico.

The sequenced sample was peripheral blood. The origin of this receptor is a human donor with an autoimmune cytopenia or autoimmune hepatitis (not recorded which). This chain uses TRBV20-1 with TRBJ2-1; with no DNA, the TCRdb D assignment of TRBD1 cannot be verified. The CDR3 sequence: CSARPGARTTYNEQFF.